The 27 T cell receptor beta chains presented below share a single source sample, sequenced in a study of blood T cell repertoires in COVID-19. The data were produced by immunoSEQ multiplex PCR, yet TCRdb's version contains in-frame clones alone and is incomplete. The sample has about 73,000 clones, roughly four fifths seen once; the top ten hold around 27%. Material for sequencing was peripheral blood. Receptors were obtained from a human donor in a cohort sampled during active COVID-19.

The V gene is TRBV7-9, the J gene TRBJ2-1; no clear D gene. The CDR3 covers 13 residues. In germline, CDR1 is SEHNR, CDR2 FQNEAQ (reference sequence). V was trimmed by 4 bases and J by 3 bases, leaving 7 bases between them. DNA for the CDR3: TGTGCCAGCAGCTATGTGCGCTACAATGAGCAGTTCTTC. It encodes CASSYVRYNEQFF.

The genes are TRBV6-6 and TRBJ2-3; TRBD1 might be the D (6 bases). Germline V gives CDR1 MNHNY, CDR2 SVGAGI (reference sequence). Trimming removed 6 bases from V and 2 bases from J, with 15 bases in between. This CDR3 contains 15 residues. The CDR3 DNA reads as TGTGCCAGCAGCTCCCCTTCAGGGGCCACAGATACGCAGTATTTT. It specifies CASSSPSGATDTQYF.

The chain has TRBV5-1 and TRBJ1-1, with D unresolved. Germline lookup yields CDR1 SGHRS and CDR2 YFSETQ. The CDR3 runs 14 residues. The V end lost 4 bases, the J end lost 1 base, and 11 bases lay between the germline ends. This CDR3 is CASSPNPRNTEAFF. DNA of the CDR3: TGCGCCAGCAGCCCCAACCCCAGGAACACTGAAGCTTTCTTT.

The chain uses TRBV9 and TRBJ1-5; the D is unclear. This CDR3 is built from 13 residues. CDR1 SGDLS and CDR2 YYNGEE come from the germline V gene. The V and J ends lost 0 bases and 7 bases respectively, with 8 bases between them. Here the CDR3 DNA reads TGTGCCAGCAGCGTAGATACATCCCAGCCCCAGCATTTT. Translating gives CASSVDTSQPQHF.

The CDR3 protein is CASSLVKFSRWETQYF. In nucleotides, the CDR3 is TGTGCCAGCAGCTTAGTAAAGTTTAGTCGTTGGGAGACCCAGTACTTC. V is TRBV7-9 and J is TRBJ2-5, with D unresolved. This CDR3 comprises 16 residues. CDR1 and CDR2 from the germline V gene are SEHNR and FQNEAQ (reference sequence). The germline V and J ends were trimmed by 1 base and 5 bases, with 17 bases remaining between them.

The chain carries TRBV18 and TRBJ2-5; D unresolved. There are 14 residues in the CDR3. With 0 bases removed from V and 2 bases from J, the gap between germline ends came to 7 bases. Looked up from germline, CDR1 is KGHSH and CDR2 is LQKENI. CDR3 residues: CASSPPTQQETQYF. The CDR3 DNA reads as TGTGCCAGCTCACCACCGACTCAACAAGAGACCCAGTACTTC.

The rearrangement uses TRBV4-2 and TRBJ2-1; 10 bases are a match to TRBD2. The CDR3 contains 15 residues. The junction had 7 bases not matched to a gene; V was cut back by 3 bases and J by 8 bases. Germline V gene lookup returns CDR1 LGHNA and CDR2 YNFKEQ. The CDR3 nucleotides read TGTGCCAGCAGCCAGGGTAGCGGGGGGTACGATGAGCAGTTCTTC. Amino acids: CASSQGSGGYDEQFF.

The chain couples TRBV11-2 to TRBJ2-1; 12 nucleotides line up with TRBD2. The V gene end was trimmed by 5 bases and the J gene end by 9 bases; junction bases not matched to a gene: 11. Germline CDR1 is SGHAT and CDR2 is FQNNGV. CDR3 length equals 16 residues. The CDR3 loop is CASSPRTSGEGGEQFF. CDR3 DNA sequence: TGTGCCAGCAGCCCACGGACTAGCGGGGAGGGGGGTGAGCAGTTCTTC. Together with reference TRBV11-2 and TRBJ2-1, the CDR3 gives the full variable domain: EAGVAQSPRYKIIEKRQSVAFWCNPISGHATLYWYQQILGQGPKLLIQFQNNGVVDDSQLPKDRFSAERLKGVDSTLKIQPAKLEDSAVYLCASSPRTSGEGGEQFFGPGTRLTVL.

The V and J genes are TRBV5-1 and TRBJ2-5; 7 bases are a match to TRBD1. V lost 4 bases and J lost 1; bases outside the gene matches: 4. In germline, CDR1 is SGHRS, CDR2 YFSETQ. The CDR3 covers 14 residues. The CDR3 sequence is CASSMGQPQETQYF. In DNA, the CDR3 is TGCGCCAGCAGCATGGGACAGCCCCAAGAGACCCAGTACTTC.

CDR3 sequence: CASRDPGTEAFF. CDR3 bases: TGTGCCAGCAGGGATCCGGGGACTGAAGCTTTCTTT. The V gene is TRBV6-6, the J gene TRBJ1-1; the D is unclear. Trimming shortened V by 6 bases and J by 5 bases, and 10 bases separated the two germline ends. Germline lookup yields CDR1 MNHNY and CDR2 SVGAGI (reference sequence). This CDR3 has 12 residues.

This rearrangement joins TRBV7-7 to TRBJ2-2; 12 positions agree with TRBD2. CDR3 length equals 16 residues. Looked up from germline, CDR1 is SSHAT and CDR2 is FNYEAQ (reference sequence). Trimming cost V 5 bases and J 4 bases; bases outside gene matches: 5. The CDR3 region is CASSIGLAGSTGELFF. CDR3 bases: TGTGCCAGCAGCATTGGACTAGCGGGGAGCACCGGGGAGCTGTTTTTT. The complete variable domain, with remaining parts taken from reference TRBV7-7 and TRBJ2-2, reads GAGVSQSPRYKVTKRGQDVTLRCDPISSHATLYWYQQALGQGPEFLTYFNYEAQPDKSGLPSDRFSAERPEGSISTLTIQRTEQRDSAMYRCASSIGLAGSTGELFFGEGSRLTVL.

This clone has just a few counts. The rearrangement joins TRBV14 to TRBJ1-3; D gene uncertain. The V end lost 0 bases, the J end lost 4 bases, and 4 bases lay between the germline ends. From germline, CDR1 is SGHDN and CDR2 FVKESK. The CDR3 contains 13 residues. The CDR3 DNA is TGTGCCAGCAGCCAAGACAGGGGAAACACCATATATTTT. Translating gives CASSQDRGNTIYF.

This clone was seen more than once but under ten times. The gene calls are TRBV6-5 and TRBJ2-7; 8 nucleotides align to TRBD1. Germline V CDR1 and CDR2: MNHEY, SVGAGI. The CDR3 spans 15 residues. Trimming at V came to 2 bases and at J to 4 bases, leaving 7 bases not matched to a gene. The CDR3 DNA sequence: TGTGCCAGCAGTTACGTCCAGGGGGCATGGTACGAGCAGTACTTC. It codes for CASSYVQGAWYEQYF.

This sequence joins TRBV6-5 and TRBJ1-1; 7 bases line up with TRBD1. Per germline, CDR1 MNHEY and CDR2 SVGAGI. The CDR3 is 15 residues long. Trimming cost V 5 bases and J 5 bases; bases outside gene matches: 11. The CDR3 sequence is CASSRTGVTTTEAFF. The DNA for the CDR3 is TGTGCCAGCAGTAGAACAGGGGTTACCACTACTGAAGCTTTCTTT.

The genes are TRBV28 and TRBJ1-4, with TRBD1 matching over 7 bases. The trim removed 6 bases at V and 7 bases at J, leaving 8 bases unmatched. Germline lookup yields CDR1 MDHEN and CDR2 SYDVKM. This CDR3 is 14 amino acids long. CDR3 amino acids: CASRPGTVVEKLFF. CDR3 DNA sequence: TGTGCCAGCAGGCCCGGGACAGTAGTTGAAAAACTGTTTTTT.

The chain uses TRBV6-2 or TRBV6-3 and TRBJ1-4, with 7 bases matching TRBD1. V shed 6 bases, J shed 10 bases, and the junction held 11 bases outside the gene matches. Germline loops: CDR1 MNHEY, CDR2 SVGEGT. This CDR3 contains 14 residues. The CDR3 is CASSTGTAIGKLFF. CDR3 sequence (DNA): TGTGCCAGCAGCACCGGGACAGCAATAGGAAAACTGTTTTTT.

This clone appeared once. V usage is TRBV5-4 and J usage is TRBJ2-3; TRBD1 aligns across 9 bases. The J segment lost 2 bases and the V segment lost 3 bases, leaving 10 bases of the junction unmatched. CDR1 and CDR2 (germline): SGHNT, YYREEE (reference sequence). There are 17 residues in the CDR3. CDR3 bases: TGTGCCAGCAGCTACCGGGACAGGGATACGCACACAGATACGCAGTATTTT. Translated, it gives CASSYRDRDTHTDTQYF. The full variable domain, with the rest looked up from reference TRBV5-4 and TRBJ2-3, is ETGVTQSPTHLIKTRGQQVTLRCSSQSGHNTVSWYQQALGQGPQFIFQYYREEENGRGNFPPRFSGLQFPNYSSELNVNALELDDSALYLCASSYRDRDTHTDTQYFGPGTRLTVL.

This sequence joins TRBV18 and TRBJ2-7, with D possibly being TRBD1 (5 bases). The CDR3 loop spans 13 amino acids. Germline V gene data show CDR1 as KGHSH and CDR2 as LQKENI. Trimming stripped 6 bases from V and 0 bases from J, with 9 bases between. CDR3 amino acids: CASSRQSSYEQYF. The CDR3 bases are TGTGCCAGCTCCCGACAGTCCTCCTACGAGCAGTACTTC.

The J gene is TRBJ2-5, the V gene TRBV5-1; TRBD1 aligns across 9 bases. With 4 bases clipped from V and 4 bases from J, the junction kept 5 bases outside the gene matches. The CDR3 runs to 14 residues. Per germline, CDR1 SGHRS and CDR2 YFSETQ. Written as DNA, the CDR3 is TGCGCCAGCAGCCCGGGACAGGGCAGAGAGACCCAGTACTTC. It specifies CASSPGQGRETQYF.

The chain uses TRBV7-3 and TRBJ2-1; D uncertain. This CDR3 is built from 12 residues. The germline gives CDR1 SGHTA, CDR2 FQGTGA. Between the trimmed V and J ends, which lost 0 bases and 10 bases, there was a span of 7 bases. The CDR3 bases are TGTGCCAGCAGCTTAACGAGAGAAGAGCAGTTCTTC. Translating it yields CASSLTREEQFF.

This clone was observed once. The chain recombines TRBV27 with TRBJ2-7, with 7 bases identical to TRBD2. With V trimmed by 2 bases and J by 2 bases, 3 bases remained unmatched. The CDR3 runs 14 residues. From germline, CDR1 is MNHEY and CDR2 SMNVEV (reference sequence). The CDR3 sequence is CASSLGRGAYEQYF. The CDR3 bases are TGTGCCAGCAGTTTAGGCCGGGGGGCCTACGAGCAGTACTTC.

The CDR3 DNA reads as TGTGCCAGCAGTGAATATTCCCGGACAGGGAGGCTGAACACTGAAGCTTTCTTT. Residues: CASSEYSRTGRLNTEAFF. This chain links TRBV25-1 with TRBJ1-1, with 8 bases aligning to TRBD1. The CDR3 sequence is 18 residues long. V gave up 0 bases and J gave up 0 bases; unmatched junction bases: 9. The germline V gene encodes CDR1 MGHDK and CDR2 SYGVNS.

V is TRBV10-3 and J is TRBJ2-5; possibly TRBD1 for D (9 bases). The CDR3 is 18 residues long. The germline V gene has CDR1 ENHRY and CDR2 SYGVKD. Trimming removed 5 bases at V and 5 bases at J, with 27 bases between. The CDR3 bases are TGTGCCATCAGTCCTAATTCCGGGAGGGACAGGGCTTTGGAGACCCAGTACTTC. Translating it yields CAISPNSGRDRALETQYF.

This chain joins TRBV7-9 and TRBJ1-1; 11 bases are a match to TRBD1. V was pared by 5 bases and J by 0 bases, with 8 bases of the junction left unmatched. CDR3 length: 17 amino acids. CDR1 and CDR2 (germline): SEHNR, FQNEAQ (reference sequence). The CDR3: CASSPRTGGNMNTEAFF. CDR3 sequence (DNA): TGTGCCAGCAGCCCCAGGACAGGGGGCAACATGAACACTGAAGCTTTCTTT.

Comment on this clone: One end of the junction does not line up with germline, which may come from a read error. The chain employs TRBV9 and TRBJ1-5; 8 bases map to TRBD1. The CDR3 has 14 residues. The germline gives CDR1 SGDLS, CDR2 YYNGEE. The CDR3 DNA is TGTGCCAGCAGCCCACAGGGGGGAAATCGGCCCCAGCATTTT. This sequence encodes CASSPQGGNRPQHF.

This chain joins TRBV9 and TRBJ2-3, with D possibly being TRBD1 (6 bases). The CDR3 has 17 residues. The germline CDR1 and CDR2 sequences are SGDLS and YYNGEE. V dropped 1 base and J dropped 0 bases, with 15 bases sitting between them. The CDR3 region is CASSVYRGGESTDTQYF. As DNA, the CDR3 is TGTGCCAGCAGCGTATATAGAGGGGGTGAAAGCACAGATACGCAGTATTTT.

This clone has just a few counts. The gene calls are TRBV9 and TRBJ1-3; D uncertain. Germline assignment: CDR1 SGDLS and CDR2 YYNGEE. This CDR3 comprises 15 residues. Trimming took off 0 bases at V and 3 bases at J, with 10 bases between the two ends. CDR3 sequence (DNA): TGTGCCAGCAGCGTAGAGGAGGCCCGTGGAAACACCATATATTTT. Its translation: CASSVEEARGNTIYF.